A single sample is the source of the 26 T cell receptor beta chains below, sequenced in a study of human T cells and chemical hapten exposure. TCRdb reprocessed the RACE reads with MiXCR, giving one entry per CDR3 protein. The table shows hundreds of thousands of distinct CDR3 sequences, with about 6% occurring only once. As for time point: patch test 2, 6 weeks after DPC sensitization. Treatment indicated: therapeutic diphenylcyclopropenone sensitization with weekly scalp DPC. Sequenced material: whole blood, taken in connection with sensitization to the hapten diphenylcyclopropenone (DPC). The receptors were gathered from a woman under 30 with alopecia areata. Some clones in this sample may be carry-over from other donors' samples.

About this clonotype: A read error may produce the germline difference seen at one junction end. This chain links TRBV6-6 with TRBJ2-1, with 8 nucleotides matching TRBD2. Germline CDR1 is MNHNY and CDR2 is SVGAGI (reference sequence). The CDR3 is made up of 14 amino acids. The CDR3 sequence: CATSDGGARDEQFF. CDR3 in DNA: TGCGCCACTTCCGACGGGGGGGCGCGGGATGAGCAGTTCTTC.

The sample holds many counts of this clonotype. CDR3: CSVSRGTSGDTQYF. CDR3 DNA: TGCAGCGTCTCAAGGGGGACTAGTGGAGATACGCAGTATTTT. The chain is built from TRBV29-1 and TRBJ2-3; TRBD2 agrees at 8 bases. There are 14 residues in the CDR3. In germline, CDR1 is SQVTM, CDR2 ANQGSEA. After removal of 6 bases from V and 5 bases from J, the junction contained 10 bases not matched to a gene.

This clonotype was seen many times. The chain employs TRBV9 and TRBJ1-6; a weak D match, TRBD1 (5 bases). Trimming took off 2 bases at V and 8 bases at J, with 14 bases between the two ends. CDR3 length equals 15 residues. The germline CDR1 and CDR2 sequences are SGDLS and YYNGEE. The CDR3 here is CASSVGRELHSPLHF. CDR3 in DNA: TGTGCCAGCAGCGTCGGCAGGGAACTACATTCACCCCTCCACTTT. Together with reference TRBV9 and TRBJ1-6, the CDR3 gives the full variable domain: DSGVTQTPKHLITATGQRVTLRCSPRSGDLSVYWYQQSLDQGLQFLIQYYNGEERAKGNILERFSAQQFPDLHSELNLSSLELGDSALYFCASSVGRELHSPLHFGNGTRLTVT.

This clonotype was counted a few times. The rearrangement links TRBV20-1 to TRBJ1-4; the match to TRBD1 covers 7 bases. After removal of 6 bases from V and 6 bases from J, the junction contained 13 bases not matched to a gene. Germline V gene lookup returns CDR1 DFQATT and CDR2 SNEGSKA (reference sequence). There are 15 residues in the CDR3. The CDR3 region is CSAPDRSALDEKLFF. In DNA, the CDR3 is TGCAGTGCGCCGGACAGGTCAGCCCTTGATGAAAAACTGTTTTTT.

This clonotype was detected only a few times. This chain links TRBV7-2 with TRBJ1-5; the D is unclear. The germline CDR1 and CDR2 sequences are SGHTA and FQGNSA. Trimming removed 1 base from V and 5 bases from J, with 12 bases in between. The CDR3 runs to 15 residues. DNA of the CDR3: TGTGCCAGCAGCTTAGAGGTCGGCGGGTATCAGCCCCAGCATTTT. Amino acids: CASSLEVGGYQPQHF. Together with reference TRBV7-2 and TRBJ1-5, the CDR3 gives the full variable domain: GAGVSQSPSNKVTEKGKDVELRCDPISGHTALYWYRQSLGQGLEFLIYFQGNSAPDKSGLPSDRFSAERTGGSVSTLTIQRTQQEDSAVYLCASSLEVGGYQPQHFGDGTRLSIL.

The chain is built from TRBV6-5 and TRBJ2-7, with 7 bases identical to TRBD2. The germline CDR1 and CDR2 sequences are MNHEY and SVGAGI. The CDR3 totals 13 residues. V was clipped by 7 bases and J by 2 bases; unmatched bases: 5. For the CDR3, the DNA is TGTGCCAGCATATCTAGCGGTACCTACGAGCAGTACTTC. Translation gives CASISSGTYEQYF.

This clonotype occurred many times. CDR3 nucleotide sequence: TGCGCCAGCAGCCAAGATGTTGATCCGCTTAGCAATCAGCCCCAGCATTTT. Translation: CASSQDVDPLSNQPQHF. The chain couples TRBV4-1 to TRBJ1-5; D gene uncertain. The CDR3 spans 17 residues. Per germline, CDR1 MGHRA and CDR2 YSYEKL. The V gene lost 0 bases and the J gene lost 0 bases, with 12 bases spanning the gap.

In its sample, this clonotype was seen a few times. Here the CDR3 reads CATAPGKLDRGADTQYF. The DNA of the CDR3 is TGTGCCACCGCCCCGGGGAAACTGGACAGGGGAGCAGATACGCAGTATTTT. The chain links TRBV15 to TRBJ2-3, with 9 bases that match TRBD1. The ends lost 8 bases at V and 4 bases at J; junction bases unmatched: 16. Germline V gene sequence: CDR1 LNHNV, CDR2 YYDKDF (reference sequence). The CDR3 has 17 residues.

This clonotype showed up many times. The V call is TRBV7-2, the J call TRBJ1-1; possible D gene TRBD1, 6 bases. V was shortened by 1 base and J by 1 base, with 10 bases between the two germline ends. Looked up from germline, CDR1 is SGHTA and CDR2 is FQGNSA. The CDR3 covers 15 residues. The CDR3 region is CASSLVTGTNTEAFF. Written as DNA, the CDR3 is TGTGCCAGCAGCTTAGTCACAGGGACGAACACTGAAGCTTTCTTT.

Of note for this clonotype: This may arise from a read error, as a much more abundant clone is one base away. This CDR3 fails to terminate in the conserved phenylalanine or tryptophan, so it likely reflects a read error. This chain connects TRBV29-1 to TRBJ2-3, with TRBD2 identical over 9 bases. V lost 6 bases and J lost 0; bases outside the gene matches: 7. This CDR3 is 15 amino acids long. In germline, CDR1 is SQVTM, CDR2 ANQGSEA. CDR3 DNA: TGCAGCGTCCAGAGACTAGCGGCTAGCACAGATACGCAGTATATT. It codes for CSVQRLAASTDTQYI.

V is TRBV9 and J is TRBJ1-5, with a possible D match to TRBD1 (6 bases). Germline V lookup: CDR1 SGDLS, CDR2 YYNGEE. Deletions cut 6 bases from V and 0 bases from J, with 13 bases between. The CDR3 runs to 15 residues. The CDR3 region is CASTSSGDSNQPQHF. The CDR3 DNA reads TGTGCCAGCACGTCGTCAGGGGATAGCAATCAGCCCCAGCATTTT.

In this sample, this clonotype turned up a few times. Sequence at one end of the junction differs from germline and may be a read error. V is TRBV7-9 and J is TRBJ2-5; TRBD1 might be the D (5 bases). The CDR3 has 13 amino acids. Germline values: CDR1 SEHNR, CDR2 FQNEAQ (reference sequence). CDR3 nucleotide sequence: TGTGCCAGCAGCCAGGGCCCCCGTTGGAGTAGTGTCTTC. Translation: CASSQGPRWSSVF.

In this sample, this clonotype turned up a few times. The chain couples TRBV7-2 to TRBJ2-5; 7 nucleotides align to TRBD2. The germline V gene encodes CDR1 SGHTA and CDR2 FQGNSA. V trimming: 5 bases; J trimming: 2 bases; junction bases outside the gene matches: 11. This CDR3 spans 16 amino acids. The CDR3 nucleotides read TGTGCCAGCAGCCGCCATCTCGGCGGGGGACAAGAGACCCAGTACTTC. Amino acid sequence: CASSRHLGGGQETQYF.

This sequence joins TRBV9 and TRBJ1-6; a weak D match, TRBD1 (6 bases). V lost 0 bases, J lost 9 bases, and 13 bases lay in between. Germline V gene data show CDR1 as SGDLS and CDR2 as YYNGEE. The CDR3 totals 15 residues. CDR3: CASSVGDGGPSPLHF. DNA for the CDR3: TGTGCCAGCAGCGTAGGGGATGGGGGGCCTTCACCCCTCCACTTT.

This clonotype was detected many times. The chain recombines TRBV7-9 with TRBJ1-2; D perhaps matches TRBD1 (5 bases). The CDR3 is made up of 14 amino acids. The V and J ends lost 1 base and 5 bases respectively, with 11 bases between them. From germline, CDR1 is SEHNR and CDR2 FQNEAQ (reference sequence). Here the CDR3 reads CASSLGGTDYGYTF. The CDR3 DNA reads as TGTGCCAGCAGCTTAGGGGGGACGGATTATGGCTACACCTTC.

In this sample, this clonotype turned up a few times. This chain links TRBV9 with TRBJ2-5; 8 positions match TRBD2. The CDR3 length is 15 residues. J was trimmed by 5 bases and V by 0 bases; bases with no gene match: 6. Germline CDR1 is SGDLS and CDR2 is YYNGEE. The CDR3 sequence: CASSVDPGGQETQYF. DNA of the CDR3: TGTGCCAGCAGCGTAGATCCGGGGGGGCAGGAGACCCAGTACTTC.

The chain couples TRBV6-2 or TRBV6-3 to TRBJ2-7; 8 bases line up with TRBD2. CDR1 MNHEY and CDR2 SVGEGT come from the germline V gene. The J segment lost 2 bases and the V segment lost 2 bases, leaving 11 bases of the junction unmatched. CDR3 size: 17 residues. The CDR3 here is CASSYVLAVDFPYEQYF. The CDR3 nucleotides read TGTGCCAGCAGTTACGTACTAGCGGTAGATTTTCCCTACGAGCAGTACTTC.

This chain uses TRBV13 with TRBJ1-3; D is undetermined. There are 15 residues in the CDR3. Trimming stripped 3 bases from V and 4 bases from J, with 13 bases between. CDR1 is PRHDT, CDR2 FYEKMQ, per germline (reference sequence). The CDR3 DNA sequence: TGTGCCAGCAGCTTTAGGGAGGGAGGAGGAAACACCATATATTTT. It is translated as CASSFREGGGNTIYF.

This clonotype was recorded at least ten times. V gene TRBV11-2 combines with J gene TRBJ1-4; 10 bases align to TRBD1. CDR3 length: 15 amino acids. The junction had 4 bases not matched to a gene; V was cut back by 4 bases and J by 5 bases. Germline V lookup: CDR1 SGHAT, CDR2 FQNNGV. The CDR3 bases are TGTGCCAGCAGCTCGACAGGGGGCGCGAATGAAAAACTGTTTTTT. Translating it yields CASSSTGGANEKLFF.

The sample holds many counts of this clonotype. CDR3 sequence reads: CASSPTGKYQPQHF. The CDR3 DNA follows: TGTGCCAGCAGCCCGACAGGGAAATACCAGCCCCAGCATTTT. The chain recombines TRBV6-5 with TRBJ1-5, with 7 bases that match TRBD1. Unmatched junction bases numbered 9, after V lost 6 bases and J lost 7 bases. This CDR3 contains 14 residues. Germline V gene lookup returns CDR1 MNHEY and CDR2 SVGAGI.

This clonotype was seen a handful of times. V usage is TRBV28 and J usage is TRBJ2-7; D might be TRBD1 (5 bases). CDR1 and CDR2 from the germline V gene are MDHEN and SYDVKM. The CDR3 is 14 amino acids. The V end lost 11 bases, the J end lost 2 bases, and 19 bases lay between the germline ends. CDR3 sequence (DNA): TGTGCCTCAATTGGGGCTCGCGAAACCTACGAGCAGTACTTC. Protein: CASIGARETYEQYF.

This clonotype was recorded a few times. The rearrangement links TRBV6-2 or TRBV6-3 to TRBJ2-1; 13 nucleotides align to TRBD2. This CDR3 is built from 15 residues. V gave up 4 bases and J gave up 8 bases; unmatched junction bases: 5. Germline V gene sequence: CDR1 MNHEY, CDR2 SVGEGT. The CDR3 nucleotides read TGTGCCAGCAGTTCGGGACTAGCGGGGTTGTATGAGCAGTTCTTC. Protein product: CASSSGLAGLYEQFF.

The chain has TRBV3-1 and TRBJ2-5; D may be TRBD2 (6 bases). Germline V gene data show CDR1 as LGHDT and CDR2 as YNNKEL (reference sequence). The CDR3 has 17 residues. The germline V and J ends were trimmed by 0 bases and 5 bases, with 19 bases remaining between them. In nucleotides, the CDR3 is TGTGCCAGCAGCCAAGACGTCACCCCGGGAGCGAGGGAGACCCAGTACTTC. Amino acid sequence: CASSQDVTPGARETQYF.

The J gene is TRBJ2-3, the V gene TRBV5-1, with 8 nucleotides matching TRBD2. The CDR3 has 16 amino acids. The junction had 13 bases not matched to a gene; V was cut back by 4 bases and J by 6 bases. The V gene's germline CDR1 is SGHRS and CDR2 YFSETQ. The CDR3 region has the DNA TGCGCCAGCAGCACAAGGACCGGGGGGGCCTTTGATACGCAGTATTTT. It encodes CASSTRTGGAFDTQYF.

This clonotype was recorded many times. The CDR3 spells CSAYRQGKNTEAFF. The CDR3 bases are TGCAGTGCCTATCGACAGGGTAAGAACACTGAAGCTTTCTTT. This rearrangement joins TRBV20-1 to TRBJ1-1, with TRBD1 matching 7 bases. The trim removed 6 bases at V and 1 base at J, leaving 8 bases unmatched. The CDR3 is made up of 14 amino acids. In germline, CDR1 is DFQATT, CDR2 SNEGSKA (reference sequence).

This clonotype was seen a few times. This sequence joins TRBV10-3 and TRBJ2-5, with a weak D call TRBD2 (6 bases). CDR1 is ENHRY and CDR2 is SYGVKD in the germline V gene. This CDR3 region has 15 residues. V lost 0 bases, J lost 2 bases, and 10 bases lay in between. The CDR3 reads CAISESGGEQETQYF. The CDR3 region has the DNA TGTGCCATCAGTGAGTCGGGCGGGGAACAAGAGACCCAGTACTTC.